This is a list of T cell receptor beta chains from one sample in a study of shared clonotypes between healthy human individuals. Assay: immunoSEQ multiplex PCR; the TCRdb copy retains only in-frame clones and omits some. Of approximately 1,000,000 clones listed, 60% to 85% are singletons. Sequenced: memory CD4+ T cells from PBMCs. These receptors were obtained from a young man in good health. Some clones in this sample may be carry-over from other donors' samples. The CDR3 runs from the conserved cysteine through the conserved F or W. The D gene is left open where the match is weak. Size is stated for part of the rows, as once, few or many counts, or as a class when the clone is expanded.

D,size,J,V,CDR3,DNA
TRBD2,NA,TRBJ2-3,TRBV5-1,CASSFALLAGVRTDTQYF,TGCGCCAGCAGCTTTGCCCTACTAGCGGGAGTTAGGACAGATACGCAGTATTTT
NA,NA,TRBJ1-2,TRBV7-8,CASSLAGRFSYGYTF,TGTGCCAGCAGCTTAGCAGGTCGTTTTTCCTATGGCTACACCTTC
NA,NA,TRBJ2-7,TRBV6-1,CASIERGNYEQYF,TGTGCCAGCATCGAGAGGGGGAACTACGAGCAGTACTTC
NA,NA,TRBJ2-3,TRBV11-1,CASSYPRDTDTQYF,TGTGCCAGCAGCTACCCTAGGGACACAGATACGCAGTATTTT
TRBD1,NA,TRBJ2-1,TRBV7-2,CASSRGPGDEQFF,TGTGCCAGCAGCAGGGGGCCCGGGGATGAGCAGTTCTTC
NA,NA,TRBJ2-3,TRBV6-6,CASRGPPTDTQYF,TGTGCCAGCAGAGGGCCTCCCACAGATACGCAGTATTTT
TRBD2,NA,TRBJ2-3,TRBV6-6,CASSVGLAGTDTQYF,TGTGCCAGCAGTGTGGGACTAGCGGGCACAGATACGCAGTATTTT
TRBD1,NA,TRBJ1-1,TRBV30,CAWSGQGATEAFF,TGTGCCTGGTCTGGACAGGGGGCCACTGAAGCTTTCTTT
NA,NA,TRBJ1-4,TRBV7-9,CASSPGTTNEKLFF,TGTGCCAGCAGCCCGGGGACAACTAATGAAAAACTGTTTTTT
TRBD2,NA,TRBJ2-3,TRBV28,CASSFGRAKTDTQYF,TGTGCCAGCAGTTTTGGGAGGGCGAAGACAGATACGCAGTATTTT
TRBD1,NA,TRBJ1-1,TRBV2,CASPDRGTAMNTEAFF,TGTGCCAGCCCCGACAGGGGGACAGCTATGAACACTGAAGCTTTCTTT
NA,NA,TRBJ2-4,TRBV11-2,CASSLGHNNIQYF,TGTGCCAGCAGCTTAGGCCATAACAACATTCAGTACTTC
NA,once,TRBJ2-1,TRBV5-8,CASTPHNEQFF,TGTGCCAGCACCCCTCACAATGAGCAGTTCTTC
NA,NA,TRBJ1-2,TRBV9,CASSYGQALGYTF,TGTGCCAGCAGCTATGGGCAGGCTCTGGGCTACACCTTC
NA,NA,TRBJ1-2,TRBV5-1,CASSLAVNYGYTF,TGCGCCAGCAGCTTGGCGGTAAACTATGGCTACACCTTC
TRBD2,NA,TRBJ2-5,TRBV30,CAWIPGLAETQYF,TGTGCCTGGATTCCAGGACTAGCGGAGACCCAGTACTTC
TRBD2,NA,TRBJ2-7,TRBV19,CASSSGRGSEQYF,TGTGCCAGTAGTAGCGGGAGAGGGTCCGAGCAGTACTTC
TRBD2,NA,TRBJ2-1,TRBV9,CASSTQGLAGHNEQFF,TGTGCCAGCAGCACTCAAGGACTAGCGGGGCACAATGAGCAGTTCTTC
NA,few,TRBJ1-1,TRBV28,CASSVGSEAFF,TGTGCCAGCAGTGTCGGAAGTGAAGCTTTCTTT
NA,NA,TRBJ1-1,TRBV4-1,CASSQGPDRLMNTEAFF,TGCGCCAGCAGCCAAGGGCCGGACAGACTTATGAACACTGAAGCTTTCTTT
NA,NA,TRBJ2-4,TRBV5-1,CASSPAQGAKNIQYF,TGCGCCAGCAGCCCAGCACAGGGAGCCAAAAACATTCAGTACTTC
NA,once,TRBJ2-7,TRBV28,CASSLSLNEQYF,TGTGCCAGCAGTTTAAGTCTGAACGAGCAGTACTTC
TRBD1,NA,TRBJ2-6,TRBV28,CASSSPQGVRSGANVLTF,TGTGCCAGCAGTTCCCCCCAGGGGGTACGCTCTGGGGCCAACGTCCTGACTTTC
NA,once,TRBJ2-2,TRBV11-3,CASSDNGGELFF,TGTGCCAGCAGCGACAACGGCGGGGAGCTGTTTTTT
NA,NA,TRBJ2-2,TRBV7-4,CASSFARGVELFF,TGTGCCAGCAGCTTCGCCCGCGGGGTGGAGCTGTTTTTT
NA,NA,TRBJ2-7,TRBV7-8,CASSSTGASYEQYF,TGTGCCAGCAGCTCAACCGGGGCGTCCTACGAGCAGTACTTC
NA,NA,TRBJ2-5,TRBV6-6,CASYQRGETQYF,TGTGCCAGTTATCAGAGGGGAGAGACCCAGTACTTC
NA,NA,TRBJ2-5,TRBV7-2,CASSPPGVQETQYF,TGTGCCAGCAGCCCCCCTGGGGTCCAAGAGACCCAGTACTTC
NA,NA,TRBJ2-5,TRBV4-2,CASSQEPNSQETQYF,TGTGCCAGCAGCCAAGAACCCAACAGCCAAGAGACCCAGTACTTC
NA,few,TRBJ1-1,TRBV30,CAWSVGAGTEAFF,TGTGCCTGGAGTGTAGGGGCAGGAACTGAAGCTTTCTTT
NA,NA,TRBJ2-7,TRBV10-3,CAISGGGAGNYEQYF,TGTGCCATCAGCGGCGGAGGCGCCGGTAACTACGAGCAGTACTTC
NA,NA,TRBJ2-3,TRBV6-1,CASRGLGGTDTQYF,TGTGCCAGCAGGGGCCTAGGAGGCACAGATACGCAGTATTTT
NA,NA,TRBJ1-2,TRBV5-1,CASSLGTVTNYGYTF,TGCGCCAGCAGCTTGGGGACAGTTACTAACTATGGCTACACCTTC
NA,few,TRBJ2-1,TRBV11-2,CASSANLESNEQFF,TGTGCCAGCAGCGCTAACTTGGAAAGCAATGAGCAGTTCTTC
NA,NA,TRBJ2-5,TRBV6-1,CASISQGVRETQYF,TGTGCCAGCATTTCCCAAGGGGTTAGGGAGACCCAGTACTTC
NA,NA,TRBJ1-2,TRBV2,CASSELRGSHHYTF,TGTGCCAGCAGTGAACTTAGGGGCAGTCATCACTACACCTTC
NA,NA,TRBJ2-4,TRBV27,CASSLKGGAKKNIQYF,TGTGCCAGCAGTTTAAAGGGTGGGGCCAAAAAAAACATTCAGTACTTC
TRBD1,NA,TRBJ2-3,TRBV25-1,CASRSPRGLSTDTQYF,TGTGCCAGCAGAAGCCCCAGGGGGTTAAGCACAGATACGCAGTATTTT
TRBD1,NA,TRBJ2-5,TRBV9,CASSGYRGGKETQYF,TGTGCCAGCAGCGGTTACAGGGGTGGGAAAGAGACCCAGTACTTC
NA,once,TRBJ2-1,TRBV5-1,CASSFRVWDNEQFF,TGCGCCAGCAGCTTCCGGGTATGGGACAATGAGCAGTTCTTC
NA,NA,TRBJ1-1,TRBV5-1,CASSFTGRNTEAFF,TGCGCCAGCAGCTTCACAGGGAGGAACACTGAAGCTTTCTTT
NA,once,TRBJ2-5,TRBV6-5,CASSYLSTTQETQYF,TGTGCCAGCAGTTATTTAAGTACCACGCAAGAGACCCAGTACTTC
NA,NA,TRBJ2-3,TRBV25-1,CASSEPPLDTQYF,TGTGCCAGCAGTGAACCTCCCTTGGATACGCAGTATTTT
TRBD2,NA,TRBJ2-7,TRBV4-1,CASSQPAGISYEQYF,TGCGCCAGCAGCCAACCAGCGGGAATATCCTACGAGCAGTACTTC
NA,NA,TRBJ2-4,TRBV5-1,CASSDVAKNIQYF,TGCGCCAGCAGTGACGTAGCCAAAAACATTCAGTACTTC
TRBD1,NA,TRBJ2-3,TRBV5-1,CASSSRWTGGTDTQYF,TGCGCCAGCAGCTCACGCTGGACAGGAGGTACAGATACGCAGTATTTT
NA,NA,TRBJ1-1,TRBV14,CASSQDRGGIHTEAFF,TGTGCCAGCAGCCAAGATCGGGGGGGGATTCACACTGAAGCTTTCTTT
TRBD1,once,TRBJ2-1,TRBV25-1,CASSASRGLVNEQFF,TGTGCCAGCAGTGCTAGCAGGGGGCTCGTTAATGAGCAGTTCTTC
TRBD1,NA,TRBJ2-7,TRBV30,CAWSGRLGQGSYEQYF,TGTGCCTGGAGTGGCCGTCTCGGACAGGGATCCTACGAGCAGTACTTC
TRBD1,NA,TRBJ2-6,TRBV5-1,CASSRQGIVSGANVLTF,TGCGCCAGCAGCCGACAGGGGATAGTCTCTGGGGCCAACGTCCTGACTTTC
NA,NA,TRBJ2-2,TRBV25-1,CASSGRGFSSTGELFF,TGTGCCAGCAGTGGGCGAGGGTTTTCCAGCACCGGGGAGCTGTTTTTT
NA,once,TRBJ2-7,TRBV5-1,CASSSAQGTTYEQYF,TGCGCCAGCAGCTCAGCCCAGGGGACAACCTACGAGCAGTACTTC
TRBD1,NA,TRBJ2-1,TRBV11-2,CASSGTGGYNEQFF,TGTGCCAGCAGTGGGACAGGGGGATACAATGAGCAGTTCTTC
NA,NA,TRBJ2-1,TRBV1,CTSSQGRLYSYNEQFF,TGCACCAGCAGCCAAGGTCGACTATACTCCTACAATGAGCAGTTCTTC
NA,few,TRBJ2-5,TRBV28,CASSYEGVETQYF,TGTGCCAGCAGTTATGAGGGTGTGGAGACCCAGTACTTC
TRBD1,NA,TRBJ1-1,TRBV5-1,CASSLASGTGGTEAFF,TGCGCCAGCAGCTTGGCAAGTGGGACAGGGGGGACTGAAGCTTTCTTT
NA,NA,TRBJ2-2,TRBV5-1,CASSLGGQFNTGELFF,TGCGCCAGCAGCTTGGGGGGTCAGTTCAACACCGGGGAGCTGTTTTTT
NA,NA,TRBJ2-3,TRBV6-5,CASSYAKRGADTQYF,TGTGCCAGCAGTTACGCCAAGAGAGGGGCAGATACGCAGTATTTT